This T cell receptor beta chain appears in the sequencing data of a study of vaccination effects on CD4 cells after COVID-19. At the level of the study: Samples were taken post-vaccine, and their median timing was 72 days after the second dose. The researchers cultured 1.9 million or so PBMC per well with around 9.2 IU/ml IL-2 and roughly 10 ug/ml peptides. Study-level results: After vaccination of healthy people, only 1 of 255 vaccine-induced clones cross-reacted with common cold coronaviruses.

A remark on this clone: Its antigen is unidentified.

The repertoire was sequenced with immunoSEQ multiplex PCR; TCRdb's copy has only in-frame clones and lacks some. The sample lists about 40,000 clones, about two thirds occurring once. The V end lost 5 bases, the J end lost 1 base, and 5 bases lay between the germline ends. The CDR3 is 12 residues long. Per the germline V gene, CDR1 is SGHAT and CDR2 is FQNNGV. Culturing for about ten days preceded CD4+ T cell isolation. Everyone in the study got two shots of either the BNT162b2 or mRNA-1273 vaccine. Sample: CD4+ T cells from PBMCs cultured without peptide, taken after COVID-19 vaccination. The source is a human donor who received a COVID-19 vaccine. This sequence joins TRBV11-2 and TRBJ1-1; no firm D call. CDR3 coding DNA: TGTGCCAGCAGCGCTCAGAACACTGAAGCTTTCTTT. It encodes CASSAQNTEAFF.